This T cell receptor beta chain derives from a study of beta chain features in type 1 diabetes. Study at large: Taken together, all samples contributed some 98 million examined sorted cells.

This clone was observed a few times. Its specificity is not known. Study-wide points: In patients and controls equally, PCR might favor templates that are shorter. A moderate, significant TCRB CDR3 shortening appeared in type 1 diabetes across four CD4+ subsets.

What was sequenced were expressed TCRB transcripts, since all of the isolated RNA had been reverse transcribed. Assay used: immunoSEQ multiplex PCR; TCRdb lists only in-frame clones, some missing. The sample holds roughly 370,000 clones, approximately 14% seen once. The V end was cut by 1 base, the J end by 4 bases, with 8 bases between. This CDR3 is 13 amino acids long. CDR1 is SGHAT and CDR2 is FQNNGV in the germline V gene. Sequencing input: naive CD4+ T cells from blood. The receptor was isolated from a man between 25 and 39 years old in good health. The chain uses TRBV11-2 and TRBJ2-7, with unresolved D. The CDR3 region has the DNA TGTGCCAGCAGCTTAGTTGGCGCTTACGAGCAGTACTTC. This encodes CASSLVGAYEQYF.